One sample yielded the 8 T cell receptor beta chains listed below, sequenced in a study of cytomegalovirus exposure and HLA in healthy donors. PCR used 60 Vbeta primers and 13 Jbeta primers. TCRdb keeps only in-frame clones here, not all; method: immunoSEQ multiplex PCR. The data contain under 130,000 clones, around 72% of them singletons. Input material: PBMCs. Source of these receptors: a man aged 25-45 years in good health and CMV-seronegative.

The rearrangement joins TRBV29-1 to TRBJ2-3; 10 bases match TRBD1. V shed 8 bases and J 0 bases; nucleotides not matched to a gene: 11. Germline CDR1 SQVTM, CDR2 ANQGSEA. The CDR3 sequence is 16 residues long. The CDR3 sequence: CSFGDRGRTSTDTQYF. CDR3 DNA: TGCAGCTTCGGGGACAGGGGCAGAACTAGCACAGATACGCAGTATTTT.

This chain joins TRBV23-1 and TRBJ2-5; possibly TRBD1 for D (6 bases). TRBV23-1 is an open reading frame whose function is uncertain. V lost 4 bases to trimming and J lost 0 bases, with 15 bases between them. The CDR3 extends over 16 amino acids. In DNA, the CDR3 is TGCGCCAGCAGTCCGTGGGACACACCGTACCAAGAGACCCAGTACTTC. This gives the protein CASSPWDTPYQETQYF.

This clone was found a few times. V gene TRBV27 combines with J gene TRBJ1-1; D is perhaps TRBD1 (5 bases). Trimming took off 5 bases at V and 0 bases at J, with 13 bases between the two ends. There are 15 residues in the CDR3. Germline CDR1 is MNHEY and CDR2 is SMNVEV (reference sequence). This chain's CDR3 is CASSRLPTVNTEAFF. DNA of the CDR3: TGTGCCAGCAGTCGATTACCGACAGTGAACACTGAAGCTTTCTTT.

The rearrangement uses TRBV19 and TRBJ2-2; 7 bases map to TRBD1. CDR1 and CDR2 (germline): LNHDA, SQIVND (reference sequence). Unmatched junction bases numbered 7, after V lost 2 bases and J lost 4 bases. The CDR3 spans 16 residues. The CDR3 sequence: CASSIRFGTATGELFF. CDR3 coding DNA: TGTGCCAGTAGTATAAGGTTTGGGACAGCCACCGGGGAGCTGTTTTTT.

This chain joins TRBV6-4 and TRBJ1-5; the D is unclear. The CDR3 sequence is 13 residues long. Trimming removed 3 bases from V and 3 bases from J, with 6 bases in between. The germline CDR1 and CDR2 sequences are MRHNA and SNTAGT. The CDR3 here is CASSEQPNQPQHF. In nucleotides, the CDR3 is TGTGCCAGCAGTGAACAGCCCAATCAGCCCCAGCATTTT.

V gene TRBV6-6 combines with J gene TRBJ2-7, with D unclear. The CDR3 is 11 amino acids. Trimming pared 5 bases from V and 6 bases from J, leaving 8 bases between. Germline-derived CDR1 and CDR2 are MNHNY and SVGAGI (reference sequence). This CDR3 is CASSPLGEQYF. CDR3 sequence (DNA): TGTGCCAGCAGTCCACTTGGCGAGCAGTACTTC.

CDR3: CASRPERETQYF. The CDR3 bases are TGCGCCAGCAGACCTGAGAGGGAGACCCAGTACTTC. The chain employs TRBV5-1 and TRBJ2-5, with unresolved D. Germline CDR1 SGHRS, CDR2 YFSETQ. The V end was cut by 5 bases, the J end by 5 bases, with 10 bases between. The CDR3 totals 12 residues.

This clone showed up just a few times. The CDR3 DNA reads as TGCGCCAGCAGCCCGAGTGGAGGCGGAAATGAGCAGTTCTTC. Translation: CASSPSGGGNEQFF. The chain employs TRBV5-1 and TRBJ2-1, with TRBD2 as a possible D gene (5 bases). This CDR3 is 14 amino acids long. Germline assignment: CDR1 SGHRS and CDR2 YFSETQ. V was trimmed by 4 bases and J by 7 bases, leaving 15 bases between them.